This entry features one TCR beta chain sequence. The antigen is unknown. The sample belongs to a study of blood T cells in healthy people across ages. Germline lookup yields CDR1 SGHVS and CDR2 FQNEAQ. V was pared by 5 bases and J by 2 bases, with 6 bases of the junction left unmatched. The CDR3 runs to 16 residues. PCR was performed a second time for about 7 to 11 cycles using a sample-barcoded 5' primer and a J-beta primer mix. Using its own MiXCR run on the 5' RACE reads, TCRdb lists one record per CDR3 protein. The sample comprises about 810,000 distinct CDR3 sequences, 35% to 40% of which are singletons, and 10% to 15% rests with the top ten. Study findings and constraints: Because donor CMV status was unknown, expanded clonotype changes were possibly confounded. Those diversity estimates obtained from one million T cells were thought to be underestimates.

This sequence joins TRBV7-8 and TRBJ2-6; 7 bases match TRBD1. The sample was blood. The TCR sequence derives from a young man in good health. The CDR3 reads CASSLTGNTGANVLTF. CDR3 in DNA: TGTGCCAGCAGCCTGACAGGGAACACTGGGGCCAACGTCCTGACTTTC. Full variable domain (rest looked up from reference TRBV7-8 and TRBJ2-6): GAGVSQSPRYKVAKRGQDVALRCDPISGHVSLFWYQQALGQGPEFLTYFQNEAQLDKSGLPSDRFFAERPEGSVSTLKIQRTQQEDSAVYLCASSLTGNTGANVLTFGAGSRLTVL.